This TCR beta chain was sequenced in a study of cytomegalovirus exposure and HLA in healthy donors. Study findings and constraints: Both high specificity and high sensitivity reportedly marked the classifier's diagnosis of cytomegalovirus status.

V lost 6 bases to trimming and J lost 7 bases, with 10 bases between them. CDR1 is MNHNS, CDR2 SASEGT, per germline. This CDR3 is 11 amino acids long. About this clone: Its target is not known.

Primers for the PCR totalled 60 Vbeta and 13 Jbeta. Libraries were prepared by immunoSEQ multiplex PCR; TCRdb keeps only in-frame clonotypes and omits some of them. The repertoire consists of around 85,000 clones, with around four fifths occurring once and the leading ten covering approximately 7.9%. Sequencing used PBMCs. This sequence originates from a man aged 25-45 years in good health and CMV-seronegative. This chain joins TRBV6-1 and TRBJ2-7; D unclear. The CDR3 protein is CASRALLEQYF. As DNA, the CDR3 is TGTGCCAGCAGGGCCCTTCTGGAGCAGTACTTC.